This T cell receptor beta chain originates from a study of T cells in Graves' hyperthyroidism and ophthalmopathy (dated by TCRdb to between 2017 and 2020). As for the study more broadly: Peripheral blood samples were taken at the time of initial diagnosis, prior to any treatment. To identify distinguishing TCR V-J signatures, a discovery cohort of roughly 100 patients was used, comprising 43 with Graves' ophthalmopathy and roughly 60 with stable Graves' hyperthyroidism. Prospective prediction of ophthalmopathy was tested in an independent validation cohort of some 19 hyperthyroidism patients and 15 to 17 patients who later progressed to ophthalmopathy. The 75 to 100 discovery patients were randomly split 7:3 into training and test sets. The study also compared thyroid tissue and blood T-cell repertoires from about six Graves' hyperthyroidism patients. After blood sampling, hyperthyroidism patients were treated with methimazole at a starting dose of 30 mg daily, and ophthalmopathy patients were treated with high-dose intravenous methylprednisolone. TCR Vbeta CDR3 sequencing of some 140 peripheral blood samples (43 ophthalmopathy, 75 to 80 hyperthyroidism and roughly 17 progressor patients) is reported in the paper.

The TCR beta CDR3 regions were amplified from RNA transcripts. For the first round of RT-PCR on the TCR CDR3, the HTBI primer set was used together with the Qiagen OneStep RT-PCR kit. The libraries were constructed in a second round of multiplex PCR and then size-selected and purified. Sequencing of the libraries was done on an Illumina HiSeq2000 using paired-end 100 bp reads. For the original study's pipeline: SOAPnuke was used to process the raw data, with reads discarded if the reads contained adapters or uncalled bases, had a mean Phred below 15, or lacked an exact constant-primer or identifier match. COPE v1.2.5 was used to merge the high-quality paired reads, and each unique nucleotide sequence was defined as a clonotype. MiTCR v1.1 was used to align clonotypes to the IMGT TRBV, TRBD and TRBJ reference segments. The analysis was restricted to V-J combinations with a frequency above 0.0001, which together covered just over 99% of the repertoires. The TCS score was defined as F50 (clonal expansion) divided by E x V (chaos), with BLOSUM62-based TCRdist calculated between CDR3 peptides within each V-J. Welch's t-statistics and random forest reduced several hundred V-J features to about 13, which were used in a naive Bayes classifier (R e1071). The public reads were run again by TCRdb, first through fastp at Q25 and then through MiXCR, and only productive beta chains were kept. Records with the same CDR3 protein are collapsed into one entry carrying the most frequent genes and DNA. TCRdb, not the authors, supplied the V and J calls. Recorded for this sample are hundreds of thousands of distinct CDR3 sequences; about 17% of them occurred a single time. The biggest ten clones account for approximately 15% of the sample.

Comments on this clonotype: Which antigen it targets is not known. No base qualities exist here, and no much larger clone lies one base off it.

V is clipped by 7 bases and J by 8 bases, and the sequence between their germline boundaries is 15 bases long. The CDR3 starts with the cysteine, ends with the phenylalanine, and has 13 residues. This entry keeps only the CDR3 DNA: 39 bases, framed from base 1. The germline V gene provides CDR1 SNHLY and CDR2 FYNNEI. Overall results and qualifications from the work: No statistical method was used to fix the sample size in advance, and group allocation was not hidden from the investigators. In validation, the model predicted progression to ophthalmopathy with about 71% sensitivity and about 73% specificity, a median of around six months before onset. Most expanded thyroid clonotypes (frequency above 0.001) were also found in blood, which suggests that blood repertoires may mirror thyroid immune responses. A 13 V-J signature model separated ophthalmopathy from stable hyperthyroidism, with nearly 90% sensitivity and 81% to 82% specificity in cross-validation and 80%/75% in testing.

Hyperthyroidism patients were aged 18 to 65 years and newly diagnosed, with disease duration of less than 2 months. Any patient with an uncontrolled infection, another autoimmune disease, pregnancy or lactation was excluded. Clinical symptoms, serum thyroxine and TRAb, thyroid ultrasound, and orbital computed tomography formed the basis for the diagnoses. For progressor patients, blood was drawn at the first diagnosis of hyperthyroidism, before any ophthalmopathy symptoms had appeared. PBMCs were isolated from 10 ml of fresh peripheral blood by Ficoll-Paque density gradient centrifugation. Progressor patients were defined as those initially diagnosed with Graves' hyperthyroidism in whom ophthalmopathy developed during follow-up. Total RNA was extracted with Trizol reagent, and quality was checked on an Agilent 2100 Bioanalyzer.

Material for sequencing was blood. Rearrangement joined TRBV2 to TRBJ2-1; TRBD2 is a possible D gene, resting on 5 matching bases. The sequence was collected from a woman aged 50 to 65 with Graves' hyperthyroidism that later progressed to Graves' ophthalmopathy. The DNA sequence follows: TGTGCCAGCACTTTTATTATGGAGGATGAGCAGTTCTTC. This translates into CASTFIMEDEQFF.